The source of this T cell receptor (beta chain) is a study of T cell changes during pregnancy in multiple sclerosis. Clones were read by immunoSEQ multiplex PCR, and TCRdb kept only the in-frame ones, dropping some. The sample lists some 31,000 clones; 90% were seen once. The V end was cut by 4 bases, the J end by 4 bases, with 17 bases between. Germline CDR1 reads SGHDN; CDR2 reads FVKESK. This CDR3 spans 17 amino acids. The chain is built from TRBV14 and TRBJ2-6; TRBD1 is a possible D gene (6 bases). The TCR was taken from a female donor in good health, enrolled as a control in a pregnancy study. This sample comprised CD4+ T cells from peripheral blood mononuclear cells, obtained in the second trimester of pregnancy. This CDR3 reads CASSPWQGLGGANVLTF. In DNA form, the CDR3 reads TGTGCCAGCAGCCCGTGGCAGGGGTTAGGAGGGGCCAACGTCCTGACTTTC.